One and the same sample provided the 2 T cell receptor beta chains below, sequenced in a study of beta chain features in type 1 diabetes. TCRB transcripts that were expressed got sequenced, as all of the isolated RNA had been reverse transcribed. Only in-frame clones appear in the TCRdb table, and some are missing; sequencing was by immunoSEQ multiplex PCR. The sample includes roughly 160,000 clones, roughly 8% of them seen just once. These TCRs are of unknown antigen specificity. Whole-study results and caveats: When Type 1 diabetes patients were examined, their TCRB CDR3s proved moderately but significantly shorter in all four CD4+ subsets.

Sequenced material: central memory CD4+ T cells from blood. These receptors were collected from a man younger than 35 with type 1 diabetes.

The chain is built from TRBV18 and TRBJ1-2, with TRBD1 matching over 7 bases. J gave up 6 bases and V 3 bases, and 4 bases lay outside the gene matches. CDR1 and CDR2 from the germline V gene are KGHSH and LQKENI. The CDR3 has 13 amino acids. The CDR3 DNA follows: TGTGCCAGCTCACCCGTGACAGGGAATGGCTACACCTTC. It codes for CASSPVTGNGYTF.

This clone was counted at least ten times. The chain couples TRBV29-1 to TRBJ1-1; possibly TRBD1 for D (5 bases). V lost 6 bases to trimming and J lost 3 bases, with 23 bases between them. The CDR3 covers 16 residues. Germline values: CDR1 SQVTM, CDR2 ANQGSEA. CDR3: CSVGAGWGMLDTEAFF. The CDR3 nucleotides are TGCAGCGTAGGGGCAGGGTGGGGAATGTTGGACACTGAAGCTTTCTTT.